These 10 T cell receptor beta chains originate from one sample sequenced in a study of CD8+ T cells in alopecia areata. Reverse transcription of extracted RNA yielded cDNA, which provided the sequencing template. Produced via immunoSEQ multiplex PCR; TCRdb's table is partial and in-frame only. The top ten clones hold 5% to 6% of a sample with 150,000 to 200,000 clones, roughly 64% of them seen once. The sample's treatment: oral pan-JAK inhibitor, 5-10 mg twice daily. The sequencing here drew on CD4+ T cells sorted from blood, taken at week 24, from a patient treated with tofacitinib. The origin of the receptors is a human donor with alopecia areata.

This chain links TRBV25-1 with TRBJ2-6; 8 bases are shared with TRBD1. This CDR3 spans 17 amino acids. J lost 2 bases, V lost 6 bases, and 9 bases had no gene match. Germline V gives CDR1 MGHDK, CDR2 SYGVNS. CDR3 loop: CASRGPGGRTGANVLTF. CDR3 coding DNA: TGTGCCAGCAGGGGGCCAGGGGGCCGCACTGGGGCCAACGTCCTGACTTTC.

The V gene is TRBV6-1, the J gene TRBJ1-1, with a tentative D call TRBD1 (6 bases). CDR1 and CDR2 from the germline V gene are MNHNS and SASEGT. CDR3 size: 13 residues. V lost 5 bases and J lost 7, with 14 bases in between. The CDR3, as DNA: TGTGCCAGCAGTTCCACAGGGTTTGGTGAAGCTTTCTTT. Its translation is CASSSTGFGEAFF.

The CDR3 region is CASSEGGVNQETQYF. The CDR3 DNA reads TGTGCCAGCAGTGAAGGCGGGGTCAACCAAGAGACCCAGTACTTC. The chain carries TRBV25-1 and TRBJ2-5, with a tentative D call TRBD2 (6 bases). Trimming cost V 2 bases and J 0 bases, with 10 bases left between them. This CDR3 is built from 15 residues. Germline V lookup: CDR1 MGHDK, CDR2 SYGVNS.

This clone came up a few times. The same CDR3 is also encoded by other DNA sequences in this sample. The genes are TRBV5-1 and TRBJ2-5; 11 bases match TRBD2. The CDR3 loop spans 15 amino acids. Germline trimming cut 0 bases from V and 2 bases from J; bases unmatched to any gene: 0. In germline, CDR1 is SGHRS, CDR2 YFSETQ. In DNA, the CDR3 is TGCGCCAGCAGCTTGGGGACTAGCGGGCAAGAGACCCAGTACTTC. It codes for CASSLGTSGQETQYF.

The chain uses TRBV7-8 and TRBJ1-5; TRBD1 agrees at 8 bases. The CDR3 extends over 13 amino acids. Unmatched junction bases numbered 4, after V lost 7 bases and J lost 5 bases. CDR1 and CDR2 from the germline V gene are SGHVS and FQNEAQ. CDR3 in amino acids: CASKGQGDQPQHF. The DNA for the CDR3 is TGTGCCAGCAAAGGACAGGGAGATCAGCCCCAGCATTTT.

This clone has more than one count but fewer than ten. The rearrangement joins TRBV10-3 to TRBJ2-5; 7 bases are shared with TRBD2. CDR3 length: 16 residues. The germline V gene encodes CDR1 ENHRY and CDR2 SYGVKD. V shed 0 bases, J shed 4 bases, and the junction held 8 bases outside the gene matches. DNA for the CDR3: TGTGCCATCAGTGAGTCGAGCGGGGCCGGGGGAGAGACCCAGTACTTC. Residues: CAISESSGAGGETQYF.

The CDR3: CASNRGGAGANVLTF. The CDR3 nucleotides are TGTGCCAGTAATCGAGGGGGCGCCGGGGCCAACGTCCTGACTTTC. V and J are TRBV19 and TRBJ2-6; 7 bases are a match to TRBD1. Germline V gene data show CDR1 as LNHDA and CDR2 as SQIVND (reference sequence). The length of the CDR3 is 15 residues. V was pared by 7 bases and J by 4 bases, with 7 bases of the junction left unmatched.

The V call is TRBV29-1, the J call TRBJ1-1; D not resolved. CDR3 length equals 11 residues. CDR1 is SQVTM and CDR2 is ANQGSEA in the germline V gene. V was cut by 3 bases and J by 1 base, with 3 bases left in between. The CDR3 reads CSVDANTEAFF. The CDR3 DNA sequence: TGCAGCGTTGATGCGAACACTGAAGCTTTCTTT.

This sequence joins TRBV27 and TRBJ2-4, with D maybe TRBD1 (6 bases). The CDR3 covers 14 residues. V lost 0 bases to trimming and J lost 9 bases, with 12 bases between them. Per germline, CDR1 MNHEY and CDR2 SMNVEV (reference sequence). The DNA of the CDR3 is TGTGCCAGCAGTTTATCTTGGGGGCAGTCCATTCAGTACTTC. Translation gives CASSLSWGQSIQYF.

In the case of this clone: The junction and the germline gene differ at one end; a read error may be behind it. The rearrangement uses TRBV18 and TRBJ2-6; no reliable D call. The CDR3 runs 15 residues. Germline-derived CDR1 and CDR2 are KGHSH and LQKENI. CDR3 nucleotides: TGTGCCAGCTCACCCGATCTCTCTGAGGCCAACGTCCTGACTTTC. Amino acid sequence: CASSPDLSEANVLTF.